This T cell receptor beta chain derives from a study of T cell changes during pregnancy in multiple sclerosis. Some clones are missing from TCRdb's copy, which holds only in-frame ones; the method was immunoSEQ multiplex PCR. The sample holds over 50,000 clones; about nine tenths are singletons and the top ten take under 0.7%. The source was CD4+ T cells from peripheral blood mononuclear cells, collected after pregnancy. This receptor was obtained from a female donor with multiple sclerosis, enrolled in a pregnancy study.

The CDR3 here is CASSQVGAGQGNYGYTF. The CDR3 region has the DNA TGTGCCAGCAGCCAAGTAGGGGCCGGCCAGGGGAACTATGGCTACACCTTC. The chain has TRBV4-2 and TRBJ1-2, with a weak D call TRBD1 (6 bases). V lost 1 base, J lost 2 bases, and 17 bases lay in between. Germline-derived CDR1 and CDR2 are LGHNA and YNFKEQ. The CDR3 sequence is 17 residues long.